This T cell receptor (beta chain) emerged from a study of T cells after yellow fever vaccination (dated by TCRdb to about 2019). Study-wide context: Libraries from fractions with low cell numbers were prepared with the SMART-Seq v4 Ultra Low Input RNA kit. Two healthy male donors made up the cohort, one aged 18 to 29 years and the other aged 30 to 40 years. To track T-cell clones before and after primary and booster YFV17D yellow fever vaccination, bulk TCR alpha and beta repertoires were sequenced longitudinally. Blood samples were taken at several timepoints before and after primary and secondary immunization, and bulk PBMC replicates and cell subsets were isolated. Broader findings and caveats from the paper: Most clones expanded after primary vaccination were re-detected after the booster (about 95% of CD4 and 88% of CD8), suggesting broad memory maintenance. Because only two donors were included in the study, the extent to which the findings can be generalized is limited. A small share of clonotypes occurred in both CD4 and CD8 compartments, likely arising from convergent recombination. Computational filtering was needed because FACS-sorted repertoires could contain abundant contaminating clonotypes from the bulk population. The secondary T-cell response was found to be weaker but faster than the primary response, with a peak reached on day 5 rather than on day 15.

This clonotype was recorded at least ten times. This receptor's antigen is unknown. No much larger clone is present one base from it, and per-base qualities are unavailable. The treatment or condition tag for this specimen amounts to: live attenuated yellow fever vaccine strain. At every blood-draw timepoint, two biological replicates of bulk PBMCs were collected. A standard Ficoll-Paque protocol was used to isolate PBMCs from peripheral blood. TriZol was used to extract RNA from bulk PBMCs, from CD4 and CD8 fractions, and from dextramer-positive and dextramer-negative fractions. From V the trimming removes 5 bases and from J it removes 5 bases, while the gene matches leave 4 bases of the junction unaccounted for. For CDR1 and CDR2, the germline V gene lists LGHNA and YNFKEQ. Reading from cysteine to phenylalanine, the CDR3 counts 13 amino acids. Solely the CDR3 DNA is kept, with 39 bases framed from the first base.

Sequencing instrument: Illumina NovaSeq 6000. Synthesis of TCR cDNA relied on 5'RACE template switching, a step that introduced a universal primer site along with unique molecular identifiers. Priming of cDNA synthesis was performed from both the TCR alpha and TCR beta constant segments. Libraries were amplified in two PCR steps, with sample barcodes and sequencing adapters added in the second step. Sequencing of the libraries was done on either Illumina HiSeq 2500 (2x100 bp) or NovaSeq (2x150 bp). The paper's data handling went like this. MIGEC handled demultiplexing of reads and collapsing into UMI consensus sequences, while MiXCR performed V(D)J alignment. Clonotypes responding to the vaccine were identified with edgeR on replicate PBMC samples, with the criteria of FDR below 0.01 and a log2 fold change above 5 up to day 15. CD4 or CD8 identity was assigned to each bulk clonotype according to whether the clonotype was present at higher abundance in the sequenced CD4 repertoire or the sequenced CD8 repertoire. TCRdb handled the public reads itself, with Q25 trimming in fastp and clone calling in MiXCR, and kept productive beta chains. Rows with one shared CDR3 protein collapse into an entry with the most common genes and DNA. Clone size and V and J calls follow TCRdb, not the original study. The sample records around 330,000 distinct CDR3 sequences, 3.6% of which are singletons. The ten top clones hold about 25% of the sample.

The sequence is built from TRBV4-2 and TRBJ2-5; a stretch of 8 junction bases matches TRBD1. The material was PBMCs, obtained on the day of the yellow fever booster vaccination. The receptor was derived from a man younger than 35 who received the YFV17D yellow fever vaccine. The CDR3 sequence is CASSAQGAETQYF. The DNA reads as follows: TGTGCCAGCAGCGCCCAGGGGGCGGAGACCCAGTACTTC.